The 20 T cell receptor beta chains reported below all come from one sample, sequenced in a study of blood T cell repertoires in COVID-19. Sequencing was performed with immunoSEQ multiplex PCR; in TCRdb, only in-frame clones are kept and a portion is missing. Of roughly 250,000 clones in the sample, around nine tenths were seen once. The sample taken for sequencing was peripheral blood. These receptors all stem from a woman in her thirties or forties who had recovered from COVID-19.

This chain links TRBV5-1 with TRBJ2-5, with 12 bases identical to TRBD2. The CDR3 runs 16 residues. Trimming took 4 bases from V and 4 from J; bases not matched to a gene: 8. Per germline, CDR1 SGHRS and CDR2 YFSETQ. CDR3 residues: CASSPQPGLAGETQYF. The CDR3 DNA sequence: TGCGCCAGCAGCCCCCAGCCGGGACTAGCGGGAGAGACCCAGTACTTC.

The chain is built from TRBV30 and TRBJ1-5, with TRBD1 as a possible D gene (6 bases). The CDR3 covers 17 residues. With 0 bases removed from V and 5 bases from J, the gap between germline ends came to 20 bases. Germline assignment: CDR1 GTSNPN and CDR2 SVGIG (reference sequence). CDR3 region: CAWSVLGPAQGDQPQHF. As DNA, the CDR3 is TGTGCCTGGAGTGTACTCGGCCCTGCACAGGGAGATCAGCCCCAGCATTTT.

V and J are TRBV4-1 and TRBJ2-6, with D perhaps matching TRBD2 (6 bases). Trimming removed 2 bases from V and 0 bases from J, with 14 bases in between. CDR1 and CDR2 (germline): MGHRA, YSYEKL. The CDR3 sequence is 18 residues long. CDR3 sequence: CASSQPRGRISGANVLTF. CDR3 coding DNA: TGCGCCAGCAGCCAACCCCGGGGGAGAATCTCTGGGGCCAACGTCCTGACTTTC.

This sequence joins TRBV2 and TRBJ1-1; 7 nucleotides align to TRBD1. The CDR3 has 13 residues. Germline CDR1 and CDR2: SNHLY and FYNNEI. The V gene end was trimmed by 10 bases and the J gene end by 8 bases; junction bases not matched to a gene: 13. This CDR3 reads CATRREGAGEAFF. The CDR3 coding sequence is TGTGCCACCCGGCGGGAGGGGGCAGGGGAAGCTTTCTTT.

In nucleotides, the CDR3 is TGTGCCAGCAGCTCCCCGGGTGGCCCCAGCACTGAAGCTTTCTTT. Protein sequence: CASSSPGGPSTEAFF. V usage is TRBV6-5 and J usage is TRBJ1-1; D is unresolved. The V and J ends lost 6 bases and 4 bases respectively, with 18 bases between them. CDR1 MNHEY and CDR2 SVGAGI come from the germline V gene. This CDR3 region has 15 residues.

J is TRBJ2-3 and V is TRBV5-1; D unresolved. The CDR3 extends over 16 amino acids. CDR1 and CDR2 from the germline V gene are SGHRS and YFSETQ. V shed 3 bases and J shed 0 bases, with 14 bases lying between them. The CDR3 loop is CASSSWADPSTDTQYF. CDR3 nucleotides: TGCGCCAGCAGCTCCTGGGCCGACCCTAGCACAGATACGCAGTATTTT.

The chain carries TRBV3-1 (or the pseudogene TRBV3-2) and TRBJ2-2, with 11 bases aligning to TRBD1. The V gene end was trimmed by 7 bases and the J gene end by 5 bases; junction bases not matched to a gene: 6. The CDR3 sequence is 15 residues long. CDR1 and CDR2 (germline): LGHDT, YNNKEL (reference sequence). CDR3 coding DNA: TGTGCCAGCACTAAGGGACAGGGGGTGACCGGGGAGCTGTTTTTT. Translation gives CASTKGQGVTGELFF.

V usage is TRBV27 and J usage is TRBJ2-1, with no clear D. Trimming pared 6 bases from V and 0 bases from J, leaving 12 bases between. Germline lookup yields CDR1 MNHEY and CDR2 SMNVEV (reference sequence). This CDR3 has 15 residues. CDR3 DNA sequence: TGTGCCAGCAGCTTTGCGGCCAGCTCCTACAATGAGCAGTTCTTC. It encodes CASSFAASSYNEQFF.

This clone has more than one count but fewer than ten. The gene calls are TRBV19 and TRBJ1-2, with D perhaps matching TRBD1 (6 bases). Germline-derived CDR1 and CDR2 are LNHDA and SQIVND (reference sequence). The CDR3 is made up of 17 amino acids. Trimming cost V 3 bases and J 7 bases, with 24 bases left between them. CDR3: CASSMAGAAGPIRGYTF. The DNA of the CDR3 is TGTGCCAGTAGTATGGCAGGGGCCGCCGGCCCTATTCGTGGCTACACCTTC.

V and J are TRBV27 and TRBJ2-7, with 9 bases fitting TRBD1. The junction had 4 bases not matched to a gene; V was cut back by 2 bases and J by 2 bases. The CDR3 spans 15 residues. Germline V gene data show CDR1 as MNHEY and CDR2 as SMNVEV (reference sequence). CDR3 loop: CASSLGYRGPYEQYF. As DNA, the CDR3 is TGTGCCAGCAGTTTAGGCTACAGGGGGCCCTACGAGCAGTACTTC.

This clone has only one observation. The J gene is TRBJ2-3, the V gene TRBV14; D perhaps matches TRBD1 (5 bases). From germline, CDR1 is SGHDN and CDR2 FVKESK. CDR3 length equals 15 residues. Trimming stripped 4 bases from V and 1 base from J, with 12 bases between. This CDR3 is CASSRRVTGTDTQYF. The CDR3 coding sequence is TGTGCCAGCAGCCGCAGGGTTACGGGCACAGATACGCAGTATTTT.

The rearrangement links TRBV18 to TRBJ2-5, with TRBD2 matching 8 bases. Germline V lookup: CDR1 KGHSH, CDR2 LQKENI. The V gene end was trimmed by 4 bases and the J gene end by 1 base; junction bases not matched to a gene: 8. The CDR3 covers 16 residues. CDR3 sequence (DNA): TGTGCCAGCTCACGCTTGTCTAGCGGGCTCCAAGAGACCCAGTACTTC. It specifies CASSRLSSGLQETQYF.

The chain uses TRBV14 and TRBJ2-1; possibly TRBD2 for D (6 bases). Trimming pared 11 bases from V and 10 bases from J, leaving 21 bases between. Germline V lookup: CDR1 SGHDN, CDR2 FVKESK. The CDR3 extends over 13 amino acids. CDR3: CASGPSELWEQFF. CDR3 in DNA: TGTGCCTCGGGTCCTAGCGAGTTGTGGGAGCAGTTCTTC.

The V and J genes are TRBV19 and TRBJ2-2, with 11 bases fitting TRBD2. From germline, CDR1 is LNHDA and CDR2 SQIVND (reference sequence). V lost 5 bases and J lost 4; bases outside the gene matches: 12. The CDR3 totals 18 residues. CDR3 in amino acids: CASSPRIAGGQRTGELFF. The CDR3 DNA reads as TGTGCCAGTAGTCCCCGAATAGCGGGAGGGCAGCGCACCGGGGAGCTGTTTTTT. Full variable domain (rest looked up from reference TRBV19 and TRBJ2-2): DGGITQSPKYLFRKEGQNVTLSCEQNLNHDAMYWYRQDPGQGLRLIYYSQIVNDFQKGDIAEGYSVSREKKESFPLTVTSAQKNPTAFYLCASSPRIAGGQRTGELFFGEGSRLTVL.

The V call is TRBV29-1, the J call TRBJ2-1; D is unresolved. CDR3 size: 15 residues. Deletions cut 4 bases from V and 4 bases from J, with 17 bases between. Germline loops: CDR1 SQVTM, CDR2 ANQGSEA. This CDR3 reads CSVAPLMEQYNEQFF. The CDR3 coding sequence is TGCAGCGTTGCCCCCCTTATGGAGCAGTACAATGAGCAGTTCTTC.

The J gene is TRBJ1-1, the V gene TRBV6-5, with a possible D match to TRBD1 (5 bases). V was cut by 1 base and J by 4 bases, with 10 bases left in between. Germline CDR1 and CDR2: MNHEY and SVGAGI. There are 14 residues in the CDR3. CDR3 nucleotides: TGTGCCAGCAGTTACTTGGGGCGGGGCACTGAAGCTTTCTTT. Residues: CASSYLGRGTEAFF.

This clone was picked up a small number of times. V is TRBV5-1 and J is TRBJ2-2, with 7 bases matching TRBD1. The germline gives CDR1 SGHRS, CDR2 YFSETQ. CDR3 size: 16 residues. J gave up 5 bases and V 6 bases, and 13 bases lay outside the gene matches. The CDR3 here is CASTRGQGVGTGELFF. The CDR3 nucleotides are TGCGCCAGCACTCGAGGGCAGGGGGTCGGGACCGGGGAGCTGTTTTTT.

The chain joins TRBV10-3 to TRBJ2-1; 12 nucleotides line up with TRBD2. The V segment lost 6 bases and the J segment 0 bases; nucleotides outside the gene matches: 3. The CDR3 runs 16 residues. The V gene's germline CDR1 is ENHRY and CDR2 SYGVKD. The CDR3 is CAIRATSGSSYNEQFF. For the CDR3, the DNA is TGTGCCATCAGGGCGACTAGCGGGAGCTCCTACAATGAGCAGTTCTTC.

The chain is built from TRBV5-8 and TRBJ2-5; 13 bases are shared with TRBD2. Germline assignment: CDR1 SGHTS and CDR2 YDEGEE. After removal of 4 bases from V and 5 bases from J, the junction contained 5 bases not matched to a gene. CDR3 size: 15 residues. Here the CDR3 reads CASSRTSGSFETQYF. CDR3 nucleotide sequence: TGTGCCAGCAGCAGGACTAGCGGGAGTTTCGAGACCCAGTACTTC.

This sequence joins TRBV7-3 and TRBJ2-7; D is perhaps TRBD1 (5 bases). V lost 4 bases to trimming and J lost 3 bases, with 16 bases between them. CDR1 and CDR2 from the germline V gene are SGHTA and FQGTGA. This CDR3 has 15 amino acids. The CDR3 nucleotides read TGTGCCAGCAGCTCCCAGGGTTCCTCTATCTACGAGCAGTACTTC. Amino acids: CASSSQGSSIYEQYF.